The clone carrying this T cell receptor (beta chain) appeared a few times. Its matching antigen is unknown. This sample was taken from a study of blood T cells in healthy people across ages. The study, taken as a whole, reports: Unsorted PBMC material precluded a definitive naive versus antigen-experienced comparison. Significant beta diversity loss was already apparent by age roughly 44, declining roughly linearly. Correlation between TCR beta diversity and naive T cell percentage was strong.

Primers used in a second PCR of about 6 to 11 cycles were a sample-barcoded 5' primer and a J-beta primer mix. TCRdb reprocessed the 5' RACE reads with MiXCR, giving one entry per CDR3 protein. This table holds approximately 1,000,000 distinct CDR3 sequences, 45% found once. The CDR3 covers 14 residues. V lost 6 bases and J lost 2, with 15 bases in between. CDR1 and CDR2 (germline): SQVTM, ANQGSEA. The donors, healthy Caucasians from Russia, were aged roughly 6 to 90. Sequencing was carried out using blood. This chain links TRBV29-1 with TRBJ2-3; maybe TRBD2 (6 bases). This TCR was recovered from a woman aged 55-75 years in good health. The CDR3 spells CSVLLLAFTDTQYF. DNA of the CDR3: TGCAGCGTACTCCTCCTAGCGTTCACAGATACGCAGTATTTT.